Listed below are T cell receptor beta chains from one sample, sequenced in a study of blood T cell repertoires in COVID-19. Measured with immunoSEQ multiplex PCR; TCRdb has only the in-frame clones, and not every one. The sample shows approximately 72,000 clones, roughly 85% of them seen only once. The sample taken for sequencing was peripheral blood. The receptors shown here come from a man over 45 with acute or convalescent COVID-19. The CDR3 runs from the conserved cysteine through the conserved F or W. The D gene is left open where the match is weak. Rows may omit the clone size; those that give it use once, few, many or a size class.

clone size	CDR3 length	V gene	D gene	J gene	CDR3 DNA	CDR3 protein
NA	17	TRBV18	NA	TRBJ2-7	TGTGCCAGCTCACCTGGGACACATCCCAGAGCCCTCTACGAGCAGTACTTC	CASSPGTHPRALYEQYF
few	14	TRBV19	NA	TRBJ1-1	TGTGCCAGTAGTATATCGACTGAGAACACTGAAGCTTTCTTT	CASSISTENTEAFF
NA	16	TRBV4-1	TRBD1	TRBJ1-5	TGCGCCAGCAGCCGCATCGGAGGGGGCATTGATCAGCCCCAGCATTTT	CASSRIGGGIDQPQHF
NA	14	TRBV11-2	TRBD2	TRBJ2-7	TGTGCCAGCAGCGATAGCGGGTTCTCCTACGAGCAGTACTTC	CASSDSGFSYEQYF
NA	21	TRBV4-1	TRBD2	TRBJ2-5	TGCGCCAGCAGCCGTACCGTTTGGGGACTAGCGGGGGGCGTAAACCAAGAGACCCAGTACTTC	CASSRTVWGLAGGVNQETQYF
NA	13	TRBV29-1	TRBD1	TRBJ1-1	TGCAGCGTTTATGGGACAGGAGACACTGAAGCTTTCTTT	CSVYGTGDTEAFF
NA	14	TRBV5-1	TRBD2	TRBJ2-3	TGCGCCAGCGGAGCGGGGGGGAACACAGATACGCAGTATTTT	CASGAGGNTDTQYF
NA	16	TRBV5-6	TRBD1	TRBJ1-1	TGTGCCAGCAGCTTCGGGACAGGGGGCGTGGGCACTGAAGCTTTCTTT	CASSFGTGGVGTEAFF
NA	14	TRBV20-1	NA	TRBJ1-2	TGCAGTGCTAGTGGCAGGGATAAACTTGATGGCTACACCTTC	CSASGRDKLDGYTF
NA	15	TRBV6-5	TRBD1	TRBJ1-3	TGTGCCAGCAGTTACTCGGGGACAGGGGAAAACACCATATATTTT	CASSYSGTGENTIYF
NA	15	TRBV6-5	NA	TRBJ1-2	TGTGCCAGCAGGAATCAGGGACTAGAGAACTATGGCTACACCTTC	CASRNQGLENYGYTF
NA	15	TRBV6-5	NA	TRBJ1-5	TGTGCCAGCAGCCTCTACAGGGCCAACAATCAGCCCCAGCATTTT	CASSLYRANNQPQHF
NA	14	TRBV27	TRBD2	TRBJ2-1	TGTGCCAGCAGTTTGAGCGGGACCTACAATGAGCAGTTCTTC	CASSLSGTYNEQFF
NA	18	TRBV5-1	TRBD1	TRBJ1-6	TGCGCCAGCGACTTCGGGGACAGGGGGAGCTCCTATAATTCACCCCTCCACTTT	CASDFGDRGSSYNSPLHF
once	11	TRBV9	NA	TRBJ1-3	TGTGCCAGCAGGGGGGGGAACACCATATATTTT	CASRGGNTIYF
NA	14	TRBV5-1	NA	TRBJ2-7	TGCGCCAGCAGCTTGGTGACAGGACCCTACGAGCAGTACTTC	CASSLVTGPYEQYF
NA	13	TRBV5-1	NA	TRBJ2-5	TGCGCCAGCAGCCCGGACTCCTTGGAGACCCAGTACTTC	CASSPDSLETQYF
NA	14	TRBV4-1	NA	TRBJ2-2	TGCGCCACCGCGGAGGGGGGGGAATCCGGGGAGCTGTTTTTT	CATAEGGESGELFF
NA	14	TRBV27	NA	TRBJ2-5	TGTGCCAGCAGTTTATGGTGGGGAGAGGAGACCCAGTACTTC	CASSLWWGEETQYF
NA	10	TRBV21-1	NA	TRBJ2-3	TGTGCCAGCAGCCCCAAAGCCATGTATTTT	CASSPKAMYF
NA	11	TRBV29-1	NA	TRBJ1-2	TGCAGCGTTGAAGGGTCGGACATGCGCACCTTC	CSVEGSDMRTF
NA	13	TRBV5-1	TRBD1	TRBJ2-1	TGCGCCAGCAGTCAGGGGGCGGGGAATGAGCAGTTCTTC	CASSQGAGNEQFF
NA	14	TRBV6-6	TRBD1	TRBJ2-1	TGTGCCAGCAGCGGGACAGGGTCCTACAATGAGCAGTTCTTC	CASSGTGSYNEQFF
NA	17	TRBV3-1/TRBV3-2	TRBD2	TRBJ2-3	TGTGCCAGCAGCCAATGGACCGGGACTAGCGATCCAGATACGCAGTATTTT	CASSQWTGTSDPDTQYF
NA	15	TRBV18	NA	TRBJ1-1	TGTGCCAGCTCACCACGGGCCGGATTAGACACTGAAGCTTTCTTT	CASSPRAGLDTEAFF
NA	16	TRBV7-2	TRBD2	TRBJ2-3	TGTGCCAGCAGCTTAGTTGAGCGGGGGGGCACAGATACGCAGTATTTT	CASSLVERGGTDTQYF
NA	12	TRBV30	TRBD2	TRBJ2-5	TGTGCCTGGAGGGGGGGGGATGAGACCCAGTACTTC	CAWRGGDETQYF
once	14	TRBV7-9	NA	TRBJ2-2	TGTGCCAGCAGCTTCGCAGCGAACACCGGGGAGCTGTTTTTT	CASSFAANTGELFF
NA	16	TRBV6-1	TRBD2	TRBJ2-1	TGTGCCAGCAGTGAGCCGGGACTAGCGGGGCCCGGGGAGCAGTTCTTC	CASSEPGLAGPGEQFF
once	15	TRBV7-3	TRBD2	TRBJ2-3	TGTGCCAGCAGCTTAAGGGGGGGAAACACAGATACGCAGTATTTT	CASSLRGGNTDTQYF
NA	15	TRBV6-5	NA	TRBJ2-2	TGTGCCAGCAGTTACGCTAGCCCGAACACCGGGGAGCTGTTTTTT	CASSYASPNTGELFF
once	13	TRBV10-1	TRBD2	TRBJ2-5	TGCGCCAGCAGGGGACTAGCGGTTGAGACCCAGTACTTC	CASRGLAVETQYF
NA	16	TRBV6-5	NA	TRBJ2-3	TGTGCCAGCAGTTACTCGAGTGGCGGGGGCTCAGATACGCAGTATTTT	CASSYSSGGGSDTQYF
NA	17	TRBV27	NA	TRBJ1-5	TGTGCCAGCAGTCCTATATCCCCCATCCTCGGCAATCAGCCCCAGCATTTT	CASSPISPILGNQPQHF
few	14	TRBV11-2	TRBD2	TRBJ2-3	TGTGCCAGCAGCTGGACTAGCGGAACAGATACGCAGTATTTT	CASSWTSGTDTQYF
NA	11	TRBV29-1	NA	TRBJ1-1	TGCAGCGTTGACTCGTACACTGAAGCTTTCTTT	CSVDSYTEAFF
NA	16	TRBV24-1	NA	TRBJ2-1	TGTGCCACCAGTGATTTCGGCGGGGCAACCTACAATGAGCAGTTCTTC	CATSDFGGATYNEQFF
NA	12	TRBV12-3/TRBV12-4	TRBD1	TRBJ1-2	TGTGCCAGCAGTTTGGACAGGGGCGGCTACACCTTC	CASSLDRGGYTF
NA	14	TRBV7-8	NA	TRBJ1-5	TGTGCCAGCAGCCCACGGGGAGGCAATCAGCCCCAGCATTTT	CASSPRGGNQPQHF
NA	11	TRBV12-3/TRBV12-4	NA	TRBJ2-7	TGTGCCAGCAGTACAGGGTACGAGCAGTACTTC	CASSTGYEQYF
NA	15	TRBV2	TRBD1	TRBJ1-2	TGTGCCAGCAGTGATCACGGACAGGGGCCGGGGGGCTACACCTTC	CASSDHGQGPGGYTF
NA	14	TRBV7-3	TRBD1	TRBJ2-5	TGTGCCAGCAGCTTATCAGGGGGCGCAGAGACCCAGTACTTC	CASSLSGGAETQYF
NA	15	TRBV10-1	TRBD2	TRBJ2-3	TGCGCCAGCAGTGAAGAGCGGGGGGGCACAGATACGCAGTATTTT	CASSEERGGTDTQYF